The 27 T cell receptor beta chains listed next were all sequenced from one sample in a study of T cells in Graves' hyperthyroidism and ophthalmopathy. From RNA transcripts, TCR beta CDR3 regions were amplified. The TCR CDR3 was amplified in a first-round RT-PCR using the HTBI primer set. MiXCR was run by TCRdb on the multiplex PCR reads, yielding one entry per CDR3 protein. The sample gives about 840,000 distinct CDR3 sequences, 38% of which show up once; more than 7% is in the top ten. Material for sequencing was blood. The receptors were sampled from a young man with Graves' hyperthyroidism.

The chain is built from TRBV7-9 and TRBJ1-1, with D possibly TRBD1 on 5 matching bases. Germline CDR1 is SEHNR and CDR2 is FQNEAQ (reference sequence). The CDR3 is made up of 16 amino acids. Trimming cost V 4 bases and J 0 bases, with 15 bases left between them. CDR3 DNA: TGTGCCAGCAGCTCGAACAGGCCCCCCTTGAACACTGAAGCTTTCTTT. This sequence encodes CASSSNRPPLNTEAFF.

This clonotype was counted once. V and J are TRBV2 and TRBJ1-5, with no clear D. The germline V gene has CDR1 SNHLY and CDR2 FYNNEI. The CDR3 extends over 14 amino acids. V shed 5 bases and J shed 4 bases, with 12 bases lying between them. Here the CDR3 DNA reads TGTGCCAGCAGTTTATCGGGGTGGAATCAGCCCCAGCATTTT. It codes for CASSLSGWNQPQHF. Full variable domain (remainder filled in from reference TRBV2 and TRBJ1-5): EPEVTQTPSHQVTQMGQEVILRCVPISNHLYFYWYRQILGQKVEFLVSFYNNEISEKSEIFDDQFSVERPDGSNFTLKIRSTKLEDSAMYFCASSLSGWNQPQHFGDGTRLSIL.

This clonotype was picked up a small number of times. CDR3 in amino acids: CASSLAGMWDSPLHF. In DNA, the CDR3 is TGTGCCAGCAGCTTAGCGGGGATGTGGGATTCACCCCTCCACTTT. This rearrangement joins TRBV11-2 to TRBJ1-6; no definite D call. Per the germline V gene, CDR1 is SGHAT and CDR2 is FQNNGV. The CDR3 spans 15 residues. The V end lost 1 base, the J end lost 8 bases, and 12 bases lay between the germline ends.

As concerns this clonotype: At one of its ends the junction is not consistent with the germline gene, which may arise from a read error. This chain connects TRBV19 to TRBJ1-1; no clear D. The CDR3 runs 15 residues. Germline V gene sequence: CDR1 LNHDA, CDR2 SQIVND (reference sequence). The CDR3 bases are TGTGCCAGTAAAGCGATGGAAGGGAGGATAACTGGAGCTTTCTTT. Its protein product is CASKAMEGRITGAFF.

V gene TRBV6-1 combines with J gene TRBJ1-2; no firm D call. V was trimmed by 5 bases and J by 4 bases, leaving 14 bases between them. The germline gives CDR1 MNHNS, CDR2 SASEGT. The CDR3 covers 14 residues. The DNA of the CDR3 is TGTGCCAGCAGTCTCGGCCGGCCTCCCTATGGCTACACCTTC. The encoded protein is CASSLGRPPYGYTF.

The rearrangement uses TRBV7-9 and TRBJ2-7; no definite D call. CDR1 is SEHNR, CDR2 FQNEAQ, per germline (reference sequence). Trimming took 0 bases from V and 5 from J, leaving 14 bases between them. The length of the CDR3 is 15 residues. The CDR3, as DNA: TGTGCCAGCAGCTTAGCGTCCACCGACATCCACGAGCAGTACTTC. Protein product: CASSLASTDIHEQYF. Supplemented by reference TRBV7-9 and TRBJ2-7, the full variable domain reads DTGVSQNPRHKITKRGQNVTFRCDPISEHNRLYWYRQTLGQGPEFLTYFQNEAQLEKSRLLSDRFSAERPKGSFSTLEIQRTEQGDSAMYLCASSLASTDIHEQYFGPGTRLTVT.

J is TRBJ1-2 and V is TRBV2; TRBD1 matches at 9 bases. Germline lookup yields CDR1 SNHLY and CDR2 FYNNEI. This CDR3 spans 14 amino acids. The V and J ends lost 6 bases and 2 bases, in that order; junction bases with no gene match: 4. CDR3 residues: CASRWGTGNYGYTF. CDR3 coding DNA: TGTGCCAGCAGGTGGGGGACAGGGAACTATGGCTACACCTTC.

The CDR3 sequence is CASSPGQGSTEETQYF. For the CDR3, the DNA is TGTGCCAGCAGCCCTGGACAGGGGAGCACTGAAGAGACCCAGTACTTC. This sequence joins TRBV7-9 and TRBJ2-5; 9 bases are shared with TRBD1. This CDR3 spans 16 amino acids. V dropped 5 bases and J dropped 3; count of bases not matched to a gene: 10. Germline V gives CDR1 SEHNR, CDR2 FQNEAQ (reference sequence). The variable domain in full, completed from reference TRBV7-9 and TRBJ2-5, reads DTGVSQNPRHKITKRGQNVTFRCDPISEHNRLYWYRQTLGQGPEFLTYFQNEAQLEKSRLLSDRFSAERPKGSFSTLEIQRTEQGDSAMYLCASSPGQGSTEETQYFGPGTRLLVL.

This clonotype has just a few counts. The chain couples TRBV7-2 to TRBJ1-1; TRBD1 matches at 7 bases. Trimming at V came to 5 bases and at J to 7 bases, leaving 10 bases not matched to a gene. The germline gives CDR1 SGHTA, CDR2 FQGNSA. This CDR3 has 14 residues. DNA of the CDR3: TGTGCCAGCAGCCTCGGGACAGCTACTGTTGAAGCTTTCTTT. Amino acid sequence: CASSLGTATVEAFF. Supplemented by reference TRBV7-2 and TRBJ1-1, the full variable domain reads GAGVSQSPSNKVTEKGKDVELRCDPISGHTALYWYRQSLGQGLEFLIYFQGNSAPDKSGLPSDRFSAERTGGSVSTLTIQRTQQEDSAVYLCASSLGTATVEAFFGQGTRLTVV.

This clonotype is a singleton in its sample. The chain employs TRBV15 and TRBJ2-7; 7 bases align to TRBD2. The V gene end was trimmed by 0 bases and the J gene end by 5 bases; junction bases not matched to a gene: 7. This CDR3 region has 15 residues. CDR1 and CDR2 (germline): LNHNV, YYDKDF (reference sequence). CDR3 in amino acids: CATSRDMTSNHEQYF. CDR3 in DNA: TGTGCCACCAGCAGAGATATGACTAGCAACCACGAGCAGTACTTC.

Only a few counts were recorded for this clonotype. The chain uses TRBV5-4 and TRBJ2-5, with D possibly being TRBD2 (5 bases). CDR3 length: 16 residues. Germline values: CDR1 SGHNT, CDR2 YYREEE (reference sequence). V was pared by 4 bases and J by 4 bases, with 20 bases between. The CDR3 sequence: CASSGPGTQRSETQYF. CDR3 bases: TGTGCCAGCAGCGGACCGGGAACCCAACGGTCAGAGACCCAGTACTTC.

The chain recombines TRBV20-1 with TRBJ1-1, with 11 bases identical to TRBD1. V lost 5 bases to trimming and J lost 5 bases; unmatched junction nucleotides: 7. The germline CDR1 and CDR2 sequences are DFQATT and SNEGSKA (reference sequence). This CDR3 region has 14 residues. CDR3 sequence: CSAAGTGGKTEAFF. CDR3 DNA: TGCAGTGCTGCCGGGACAGGGGGAAAGACTGAAGCTTTCTTT.

This clonotype came up many times. The J gene is TRBJ2-5, the V gene TRBV9; a possible D gene is TRBD2 (5 bases). This CDR3 has 15 residues. V lost 4 bases and J 5 bases, leaving 18 bases between the germline ends. Looked up from germline, CDR1 is SGDLS and CDR2 is YYNGEE. The CDR3 nucleotides read TGTGCCAGCAGCTTCCGAGGTGGTAGCGTGGAGACCCAGTACTTC. Translation gives CASSFRGGSVETQYF.

The rearrangement links TRBV10-2 to TRBJ2-7, with D uncertain. V was cut by 2 bases and J by 5 bases, with 10 bases left in between. The CDR3 length is 13 residues. Germline V gene data show CDR1 as WSHSY and CDR2 as SAAADI. CDR3 DNA sequence: TGCGCCAGCAGTGAGCCGGCAGTAGACGAGCAGTACTTC. It yields the protein CASSEPAVDEQYF.

This clonotype was observed a single time. A read error may explain this, as a much larger clone is one base away. This chain uses TRBV7-9 with TRBJ1-4; D is possibly TRBD1 (5 bases). Germline V lookup: CDR1 SEHNR, CDR2 FQNEAQ (reference sequence). V was clipped by 7 bases and J by 8 bases, with 14 bases between them. CDR3 length: 13 amino acids. CDR3 loop: CASIESGDEKLFF. The CDR3 DNA sequence: TGTGCCAGCATCGAATCGGGGGACGAAAAACTGTTTTTT.

The chain links TRBV19 to TRBJ1-1, with 12 nucleotides matching TRBD1. The V gene's germline CDR1 is LNHDA and CDR2 SQIVND (reference sequence). V dropped 5 bases and J dropped 4; count of bases not matched to a gene: 8. The CDR3 totals 16 residues. As DNA, the CDR3 is TGTGCCAGTAGTGCAGCCGGGACAGGGGGCCGCACTGAAGCTTTCTTT. Its translation is CASSAAGTGGRTEAFF. Supplemented by reference TRBV19 and TRBJ1-1, the full variable domain reads DGGITQSPKYLFRKEGQNVTLSCEQNLNHDAMYWYRQDPGQGLRLIYYSQIVNDFQKGDIAEGYSVSREKKESFPLTVTSAQKNPTAFYLCASSAAGTGGRTEAFFGQGTRLTVV.

This clonotype was picked up many times. The rearrangement uses TRBV20-1 and TRBJ1-6; no reliable D call. There are 13 residues in the CDR3. Per the germline V gene, CDR1 is DFQATT and CDR2 is SNEGSKA (reference sequence). The CDR3, as DNA: TGCAGCCCCGGAGAGATGGGGAATTCACCCCTCCACTTT. Its translation is CSPGEMGNSPLHF.

The chain joins TRBV9 to TRBJ2-5; D gene ambiguous. Trimming pared 6 bases from V and 5 bases from J, leaving 14 bases between. CDR3 length: 13 residues. Germline V gene lookup returns CDR1 SGDLS and CDR2 YYNGEE. In nucleotides, the CDR3 is TGTGCCAGCACGGTGAACACCGGGGAGACCCAGTACTTC. It translates to CASTVNTGETQYF. The full variable domain, in which reference TRBV9 and TRBJ2-5 provide the parts outside the CDR3, is DSGVTQTPKHLITATGQRVTLRCSPRSGDLSVYWYQQSLDQGLQFLIQYYNGEERAKGNILERFSAQQFPDLHSELNLSSLELGDSALYFCASTVNTGETQYFGPGTRLLVL.

This clonotype appeared a single time. The chain uses TRBV10-3 and TRBJ2-7, with 8 positions matching TRBD1. Per the germline V gene, CDR1 is ENHRY and CDR2 is SYGVKD. Germline trimming cut 3 bases from V and 3 bases from J; bases unmatched to any gene: 7. The CDR3 is 15 residues long. CDR3 loop: CAISEVGTGLYEQYF. The DNA of the CDR3 is TGTGCCATCAGTGAAGTAGGGACAGGTCTCTACGAGCAGTACTTC.

This clonotype appeared a few times. The chain employs TRBV7-9 and TRBJ2-7, with 7 nucleotides matching TRBD2. Germline CDR1 reads SEHNR; CDR2 reads FQNEAQ (reference sequence). This CDR3 region has 16 residues. V lost 5 bases and J lost 1; bases outside the gene matches: 11. CDR3 amino acids: CASSPTLGTTSYEQYF. CDR3 DNA: TGTGCCAGCAGCCCTACGTTAGGGACTACTTCCTACGAGCAGTACTTC. The entire variable domain, with the rest obtained from reference TRBV7-9 and TRBJ2-7, is as follows: DTGVSQNPRHKITKRGQNVTFRCDPISEHNRLYWYRQTLGQGPEFLTYFQNEAQLEKSRLLSDRFSAERPKGSFSTLEIQRTEQGDSAMYLCASSPTLGTTSYEQYFGPGTRLTVT.

The chain links TRBV5-5 to TRBJ2-5; D is perhaps TRBD1 or TRBD2 (5 bases each). CDR1 SGHKS and CDR2 YYEKEE come from the germline V gene (reference sequence). V gave up 2 bases and J gave up 4 bases, with 15 bases separating them. The CDR3 runs 15 residues. CDR3 loop: CASSLERDPVETQYF. The CDR3 nucleotides read TGTGCCAGCAGCTTAGAGAGGGACCCAGTAGAGACCCAGTACTTC.

This clonotype has ten or more counts. The chain uses TRBV7-6 and TRBJ1-6; 7 nucleotides align to TRBD1. Trimming took 5 bases from V and 10 from J; bases not matched to a gene: 11. Per the germline V gene, CDR1 is SGHVS and CDR2 is FNYEAQ. CDR3 length: 15 amino acids. For the CDR3, the DNA is TGTGCCAGCAGCGAAACAGGGGTCGGGGACTCACCCCTCCACTTT. This sequence encodes CASSETGVGDSPLHF.

J is TRBJ1-6 and V is TRBV11-1; D not certain. The CDR3 loop spans 16 amino acids. Trimming stripped 1 base from V and 3 bases from J, with 10 bases between. Germline V gene sequence: CDR1 SGHAT, CDR2 FQDESV (reference sequence). In DNA form, the CDR3 reads TGTGCCAGCAGCTTAGATACCAACATCTATAATTCACCCCTCCACTTT. It specifies CASSLDTNIYNSPLHF.

Note on this clonotype: This sequence may be a read error, since a much larger clone differs from it by one base. This CDR3 is missing its conserved last phenylalanine or tryptophan, likely due to a read error. The chain is built from TRBV20-1 and TRBJ2-7; D may be TRBD1 or TRBD2 (5 bases each). Germline V gene sequence: CDR1 DFQATT, CDR2 SNEGSKA (reference sequence). There are 10 residues in the CDR3. Trimming left V 6 bases short and J 5 bases short, with 8 bases between. The CDR3 is CSAEGNEQYL. DNA for the CDR3: TGCAGTGCAGAGGGGAACGAGCAGTACCTC.

This clonotype showed up many times. The chain combines TRBV10-3 with TRBJ2-7; D is perhaps TRBD1 (6 bases). The CDR3 is 15 residues long. Trimming stripped 3 bases from V and 1 base from J, with 13 bases between. CDR1 is ENHRY and CDR2 is SYGVKD in the germline V gene. CDR3 nucleotides: TGTGCCATCAGTGACTGGGGGCGCTTTTCCTACGAGCAGTACTTC. Its translation: CAISDWGRFSYEQYF.

This clonotype appeared many times. The V call is TRBV10-3, the J call TRBJ2-7; a possible D gene is TRBD1 (6 bases). V was trimmed by 5 bases and J by 1 base, leaving 12 bases between them. CDR1 and CDR2 (germline): ENHRY, SYGVKD. The CDR3 is 14 residues long. The CDR3 sequence: CAISSGATSYEQYF. CDR3 nucleotides: TGTGCCATCAGTTCAGGGGCAACATCCTACGAGCAGTACTTC.

CDR3 region: CASSYSSGKRFTYEQYF. CDR3 DNA: TGTGCCAGCAGTTACTCGTCGGGGAAGAGGTTTACCTACGAGCAGTACTTC. The chain joins TRBV2 to TRBJ2-7, with D possibly TRBD2 on 5 matching bases. The CDR3 extends over 17 amino acids. CDR1 and CDR2 from the germline V gene are SNHLY and FYNNEI. V lost 5 bases and J 2 bases, leaving 22 bases between the germline ends.